Each of the 26 T cell receptor beta chains below was sequenced from the same sample in a study of T-cell reconstitution after alpha-beta-depleted transplantation in children. Unique molecular identifiers were built into the TCRbeta library. TCRdb independently ran MiXCR on the PCR reads; one entry per CDR3 protein. The sample lists a few hundred thousand distinct CDR3 sequences, about 25% seen once, with roughly 2.6% in the top ten. The sequencing here drew on PBMCs, taken before TCRalphabeta/CD19-depleted stem cell transplant. Receptor source: a girl aged 2-10 years with Fanconi anemia, due to receive a stem cell transplant.

This clonotype was counted a single time. V and J are TRBV6-2 or TRBV6-3 and TRBJ2-7, with 8 bases aligning to TRBD1. Germline CDR1 is MNHEY and CDR2 is SVGEGT. CDR3 length: 15 residues. V lost 6 bases, J lost 2 bases, and 9 bases stayed unmatched. CDR3 sequence reads: CASSWTGTGTYEQYF. The CDR3 bases are TGTGCCAGCAGCTGGACAGGGACGGGAACCTACGAGCAGTACTTC.

This clonotype was picked up many times. The chain uses TRBV6-5 and TRBJ1-1; D is ambiguous. Trimming pared 3 bases from V and 11 bases from J, leaving 19 bases between. Germline V lookup: CDR1 MNHEY, CDR2 SVGAGI. The CDR3 is 14 amino acids. CDR3 amino acids: CASSYEEGSPWAFF. Written as DNA, the CDR3 is TGTGCCAGCAGTTATGAGGAGGGTTCCCCCTGGGCTTTCTTT.

This clonotype was counted ten times or more. V is TRBV7-9 and J is TRBJ2-7, with D perhaps matching TRBD1 (5 bases). CDR1 and CDR2 from the germline V gene are SEHNR and FQNEAQ (reference sequence). The V end was cut by 1 base, the J end by 6 bases, with 7 bases between. The CDR3 consists of 12 residues. Written as DNA, the CDR3 is TGTGCCAGCAGCTTAGTCAGGGCCGAGCAGTACTTC. Translating gives CASSLVRAEQYF.

The chain uses TRBV7-3 and TRBJ2-2; D possibly matches TRBD1 or TRBD2 (5 bases each). The ends were cut back, 5 bases at V and 6 bases at J, with 13 bases in the middle. Germline V gene data show CDR1 as SGHTA and CDR2 as FQGTGA. This CDR3 spans 14 amino acids. The CDR3 is CASSLNGGPGELFF. For the CDR3, the DNA is TGTGCCAGCAGCCTAAATGGGGGTCCCGGGGAGCTGTTTTTT.

The table lists this clonotype with many counts. The rearrangement uses TRBV29-1 and TRBJ2-7, with 8 bases lining up with TRBD2. The V segment lost 6 bases and the J segment 0 bases; nucleotides outside the gene matches: 4. Germline V CDR1 and CDR2: SQVTM, ANQGSEA. The CDR3 runs to 13 residues. The CDR3 loop is CSVRSGDSYEQYF. The CDR3 nucleotides read TGCAGCGTGCGTAGCGGGGACTCCTACGAGCAGTACTTC.

This clonotype has ten or more counts. This chain uses TRBV25-1 with TRBJ2-7; 9 positions agree with TRBD2. Germline CDR1 reads MGHDK; CDR2 reads SYGVNS. The CDR3 sequence is 15 residues long. Losses at the gene ends were 4 bases for V and 3 bases for J; bases not matched to a gene: 7. CDR3 DNA sequence: TGTGCCAGCAGTGGAGTAGCGGGAGAGGGCTACGAGCAGTACTTC. Its translation is CASSGVAGEGYEQYF.

This clonotype was picked up many times. The chain carries TRBV11-2 and TRBJ2-1, with D maybe TRBD1 (6 bases). V lost 5 bases, J lost 5 bases, and 13 bases lay in between. There are 14 residues in the CDR3. The germline gives CDR1 SGHAT, CDR2 FQNNGV. For the CDR3, the DNA is TGTGCCAGCAGCGGCAGGACAGACCACAATGAGCAGTTCTTC. Protein sequence: CASSGRTDHNEQFF.

The rearrangement links TRBV20-1 to TRBJ2-3; D gene ambiguous. The CDR3 spans 12 residues. Germline lookup yields CDR1 DFQATT and CDR2 SNEGSKA (reference sequence). This CDR3 reads CSARRVSDTQYF. Here the CDR3 DNA reads TGCAGCGCGAGAAGAGTTTCAGATACGCAGTATTTT.

Ten or more counts support this clonotype. This chain uses TRBV29-1 with TRBJ2-7; unclear D gene. The germline V gene encodes CDR1 SQVTM and CDR2 ANQGSEA. The germline V and J ends were trimmed by 7 bases and 2 bases, with 9 bases remaining between them. The CDR3 runs 11 residues. This CDR3 is CSAGRTYEQYF. The CDR3 nucleotides are TGCAGCGCCGGTAGGACCTACGAGCAGTACTTC.

This clonotype was detected only once. The rearrangement joins TRBV6-1 to TRBJ2-2; D is perhaps TRBD1 (7 bases). The CDR3 is 15 residues long. CDR1 and CDR2 (germline): MNHNS, SASEGT. V lost 6 bases and J 7 bases, leaving 18 bases between the germline ends. Here the CDR3 reads CASSRTGGGYGELFF. DNA for the CDR3: TGTGCCAGCAGCCGGACAGGAGGAGGGTACGGGGAGCTGTTTTTT.

This clonotype has a count of ten or more. The V call is TRBV12-3 or TRBV12-4, the J call TRBJ2-7, with 7 bases fitting TRBD1. CDR3 length: 14 amino acids. J was trimmed by 2 bases and V by 4 bases; bases with no gene match: 5. This chain's CDR3 is CASSYRQGTYEQYF. In DNA form, the CDR3 reads TGTGCCAGCAGTTACCGACAGGGAACCTACGAGCAGTACTTC.

This clonotype was counted many times. The chain has TRBV12-3 or TRBV12-4 and TRBJ2-7; TRBD2 agrees at 11 bases. CDR3 size: 17 residues. The J segment lost 2 bases and the V segment lost 2 bases, leaving 8 bases of the junction unmatched. This CDR3 reads CASSLLDGTSGTYEQYF. For the CDR3, the DNA is TGTGCCAGCAGTTTACTCGACGGGACTAGCGGAACCTACGAGCAGTACTTC.

Many counts were recorded for this clonotype. The chain couples TRBV7-6 to TRBJ2-5; no definite D call. Germline V CDR1 and CDR2: SGHVS, FNYEAQ. Trimming pared 4 bases from V and 1 base from J, leaving 7 bases between. There are 13 residues in the CDR3. CDR3 coding DNA: TGTGCCAGCAGCTCGCGAATCCAAGAGACCCAGTACTTC. Protein sequence: CASSSRIQETQYF.

This clonotype was detected many times. The V call is TRBV20-1, the J call TRBJ2-3; the D is unclear. The V gene's germline CDR1 is DFQATT and CDR2 SNEGSKA (reference sequence). The CDR3 contains 11 residues. V shed 6 bases and J shed 4 bases, with 8 bases lying between them. CDR3: CSAELSDTQYF. CDR3 in DNA: TGCAGTGCCGAACTTTCAGATACGCAGTATTTT.

This clonotype was detected many times. The V and J genes are TRBV12-3 or TRBV12-4 and TRBJ2-3, with 7 bases lining up with TRBD2. The CDR3 is made up of 18 amino acids. Trimming cost V 2 bases and J 0 bases; bases outside gene matches: 11. The CDR3 DNA reads as TGTGCCAGCAGTTTATTCCCTAGCGGTCTTTCTAGCACAGATACGCAGTATTTT. Translated, it gives CASSLFPSGLSSTDTQYF.

The rearrangement links TRBV7-2 to TRBJ2-7; 7 bases are shared with TRBD2. J gave up 3 bases and V 1 base, and 3 bases lay outside the gene matches. Germline V gene lookup returns CDR1 SGHTA and CDR2 FQGNSA. The CDR3 is 14 residues long. The chain's CDR3 is CASSLGGLLYEQYF. CDR3 in DNA: TGTGCCAGCAGCTTAGGGGGACTACTCTACGAGCAGTACTTC.

This clonotype was found once. V and J are TRBV19 and TRBJ2-7; D may be TRBD2 (5 bases). The CDR3 is made up of 14 amino acids. Germline CDR1 reads LNHDA; CDR2 reads SQIVND (reference sequence). V lost 6 bases, J lost 2 bases, and 14 bases lay in between. The CDR3 loop reads CASRRGLGAYEQYF. CDR3 DNA: TGTGCCAGTAGAAGAGGACTTGGGGCCTACGAGCAGTACTTC.

This clonotype showed up many times. The chain recombines TRBV29-1 with TRBJ1-4, with 10 bases identical to TRBD1. V dropped 4 bases and J dropped 10; count of bases not matched to a gene: 6. CDR1 is SQVTM and CDR2 is ANQGSEA in the germline V gene. CDR3 length: 13 residues. The CDR3 here is CSVGDRGLAKLFF. The CDR3, as DNA: TGCAGCGTTGGGGACAGGGGCTTGGCAAAACTGTTTTTT.

The chain couples TRBV29-1 to TRBJ2-1, with TRBD1 as a possible D gene (6 bases). The V end was cut by 7 bases, the J end by 6 bases, with 13 bases between. The CDR3 extends over 12 amino acids. Per germline, CDR1 SQVTM and CDR2 ANQGSEA. The CDR3 DNA reads as TGCAGCGCTTACTTACAGGGCAATGAGCAGTTCTTC. This sequence encodes CSAYLQGNEQFF.

This clonotype has a handful of counts. The CDR3 protein is CASSLRGNNSPLHF. CDR3 nucleotide sequence: TGTGCCAGCAGTTTGCGGGGGAATAATTCACCCCTCCACTTT. This chain links TRBV27 with TRBJ1-6; D might be TRBD1 (5 bases). CDR3 size: 14 residues. Germline CDR1 MNHEY, CDR2 SMNVEV (reference sequence). Trimming stripped 3 bases from V and 5 bases from J, with 8 bases between.

This clonotype occurred many times. This chain uses TRBV7-3 with TRBJ2-3; 12 bases are shared with TRBD1. Germline-derived CDR1 and CDR2 are SGHTA and FQGTGA. Trimming removed 4 bases from V and 2 bases from J; junction bases left unmatched: 7. CDR3 size: 17 residues. CDR3 protein: CASSSTGTGGLTDTQYF. The CDR3 nucleotides read TGTGCCAGCAGCTCCACCGGGACAGGGGGCCTCACAGATACGCAGTATTTT.

V is TRBV29-1 and J is TRBJ2-7; D is perhaps TRBD1 (6 bases). Trimming removed 7 bases at V and 3 bases at J, with 13 bases between. The CDR3 runs to 12 residues. Germline V gene lookup returns CDR1 SQVTM and CDR2 ANQGSEA. The CDR3 here is CSAKDSYYEQYF. In nucleotides, the CDR3 is TGCAGCGCCAAGGACAGCTACTACGAGCAGTACTTC.

This clonotype was counted a single time. This sequence joins TRBV20-1 and TRBJ2-1; D is possibly TRBD2 (5 bases). This CDR3 region has 11 residues. The germline gives CDR1 DFQATT, CDR2 SNEGSKA (reference sequence). V gave up 5 bases and J gave up 6 bases, with 8 bases separating them. The CDR3 sequence: CSAREANEQFF. In DNA form, the CDR3 reads TGCAGTGCTCGGGAAGCCAATGAGCAGTTCTTC.

Many counts were recorded for this clonotype. The chain employs TRBV20-1 and TRBJ2-3; 8 bases agree with TRBD1. The germline V gene has CDR1 DFQATT and CDR2 SNEGSKA (reference sequence). V shed 5 bases and J 2 bases; nucleotides not matched to a gene: 15. This CDR3 is built from 17 residues. In nucleotides, the CDR3 is TGCAGTGCTGTAAGGACAGGGAGATTCGGGTACACAGATACGCAGTATTTT. Protein sequence: CSAVRTGRFGYTDTQYF.

This clonotype turned up a few times. The gene calls are TRBV20-1 and TRBJ2-1; 9 bases fit TRBD2. There are 15 residues in the CDR3. Germline CDR1 is DFQATT and CDR2 is SNEGSKA (reference sequence). V lost 3 bases, J lost 4 bases, and 7 bases stayed unmatched. The CDR3 DNA sequence: TGCAGTGCTAGGGGAGGACTAGCGCCTTACAATGAGCAGTTCTTC. Protein sequence: CSARGGLAPYNEQFF.

This clonotype showed up many times. The genes are TRBV29-1 and TRBJ2-7; D possibly corresponds to TRBD1 (5 bases). This CDR3 contains 12 residues. CDR1 is SQVTM and CDR2 is ANQGSEA in the germline V gene. Trimming left V 6 bases short and J 0 bases short, with 9 bases between. CDR3 sequence (DNA): TGCAGCGTGACCGACAGCTCCTACGAGCAGTACTTC. It yields the protein CSVTDSSYEQYF.